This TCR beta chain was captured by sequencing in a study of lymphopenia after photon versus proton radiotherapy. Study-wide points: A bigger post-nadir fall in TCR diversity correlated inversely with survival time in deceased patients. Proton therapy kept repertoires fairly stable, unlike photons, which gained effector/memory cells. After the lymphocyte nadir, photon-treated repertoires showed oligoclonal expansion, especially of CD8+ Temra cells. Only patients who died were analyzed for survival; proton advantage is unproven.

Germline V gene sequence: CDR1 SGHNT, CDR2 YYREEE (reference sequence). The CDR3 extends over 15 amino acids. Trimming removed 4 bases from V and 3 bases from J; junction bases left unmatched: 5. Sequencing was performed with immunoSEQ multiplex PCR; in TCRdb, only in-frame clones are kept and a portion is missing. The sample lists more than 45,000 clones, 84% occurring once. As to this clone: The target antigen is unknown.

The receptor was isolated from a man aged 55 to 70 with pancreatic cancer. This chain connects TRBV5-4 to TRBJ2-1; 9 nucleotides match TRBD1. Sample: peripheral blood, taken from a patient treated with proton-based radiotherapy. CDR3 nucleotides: TGTGCCAGCAGCCAGGGACAGGGCGTCTACAATGAGCAGTTCTTC. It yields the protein CASSQGQGVYNEQFF.